Included here is one T cell receptor (beta chain) sequence, with context. Stated treatment: oral pan-JAK inhibitor, 5-10 mg twice daily. RNA was extracted and reverse transcribed into cDNA as the sequencing template. Sequencing used immunoSEQ multiplex PCR; TCRdb keeps in-frame clones, though not all of them. The sample yields 110,000 to 150,000 clones, roughly 82% seen once. These data come from a study of CD8+ T cells in alopecia areata. Study context: The drug, tofacitinib, lasted 6 to 18 months, followed by 6 months off drug.

Specimen: CD8+ T cells sorted from blood, collected at week 4, from a patient treated with tofacitinib. This clonotype originated in a human donor with alopecia areata.

The DNA of the CDR3 is TGTGCCAGCAGCGACCTAGCGGGGGAAGAGACCCAGTACTTC. Translated: CASSDLAGEETQYF. The chain uses TRBV4-2 and TRBJ2-5, with 10 nucleotides matching TRBD2. CDR1 and CDR2 from the germline V gene are LGHNA and YNFKEQ. Losses at the gene ends were 5 bases for V and 3 bases for J; bases not matched to a gene: 3. This CDR3 has 14 amino acids.